The TCR beta chain described here comes from a study of cytomegalovirus exposure and HLA in healthy donors. After removal of 5 bases from V and 4 bases from J, the junction contained 6 bases not matched to a gene. The CDR3 covers 14 residues. CDR1 and CDR2 from the germline V gene are MNHNS and SASEGT. PCR used 60 Vbeta primers and 13 Jbeta primers. Measured with immunoSEQ multiplex PCR; TCRdb has only the in-frame clones, and not every one. Among roughly 170,000 clones listed, 80% were seen once. The TCR was taken from a boy younger than 18 in good health and CMV-seronegative. This chain connects TRBV6-1 to TRBJ2-7, with 9 bases fitting TRBD1. The sequenced material came from PBMCs. CDR3 DNA: TGTGCCAGCAGTCTCCGGGACAGGGAGTACGAGCAGTACTTC. This gives the protein CASSLRDREYEQYF.